These T cell receptor beta chains were read from a single sample in a study of blood T cells in healthy people across ages. MiXCR, run by TCRdb on the 5' RACE reads, gives a single entry per CDR3 protein. The repertoire holds about 900,000 distinct CDR3 sequences, with roughly 52% as singletons. The specimen was blood. These receptors came from a man aged 25-45 years in good health. Both conserved end residues are part of each CDR3. The order of the fields is D gene, J gene, V gene, CDR3 length, clone size, CDR3 DNA, CDR3 protein. The D gene is left open where the match is weak. Clone size is shown for a subset of rows, as once, few, many or a class of expanded clone.

D: -
J: TRBJ1-1
V: TRBV6-4
length: 15
size: -
DNA: TGTGCCAGCAGTGTTGGTGGCAACCTGAACACTGAAGCTTTCTTT
CDR3: CASSVGGNLNTEAFF

D: TRBD2
J: TRBJ2-5
V: TRBV3-1
length: 16
size: -
DNA: TGTGCCAGCAGCCAAGGACTAGCGGGGGGCCCCGGAGAGCAGTACTTC
CDR3: CASSQGLAGGPGEQYF

D: -
J: TRBJ2-7
V: TRBV7-8
length: 14
size: many
DNA: TGTGCCAGCAGCTTAGCCCCGTCGCCTGGCGAGCAGTACTTC
CDR3: CASSLAPSPGEQYF

D: -
J: TRBJ2-5
V: TRBV2
length: 11
size: many
DNA: TGTGCCAGCAAGTACCAAGAGACCCAGTACTTC
CDR3: CASKYQETQYF

D: TRBD1
J: TRBJ2-2
V: TRBV6-1
length: 15
size: -
DNA: TGTGCCAGCAGCCGGAACAGGGGGGACACCGGGGAGCTGTTTTTT
CDR3: CASSRNRGDTGELFF

D: TRBD2
J: TRBJ2-1
V: TRBV7-2
length: 16
size: many
DNA: TGTGCCAGCAGCTTAGGGCGGGGGGGCGGTTACAATGAGCAGTTCTTC
CDR3: CASSLGRGGGYNEQFF

D: -
J: TRBJ1-2
V: TRBV6-6
length: 13
size: few
DNA: TGTGCCAGCCTTTCGGGGGGGTTCTATGGCTACACCTTC
CDR3: CASLSGGFYGYTF

D: TRBD2
J: TRBJ2-7
V: TRBV4-1
length: 17
size: few
DNA: TGCGCCAGCAGCCAAGATACTCGGGCTAGCGGCTCCTACGAGCAGTACTTC
CDR3: CASSQDTRASGSYEQYF

D: -
J: TRBJ2-3
V: TRBV20-1
length: 17
size: -
DNA: TGCAGTGCTAGAGAAGGATGCGGGGTCAGGGGCACAGGTACGCAGTATTTT
CDR3: CSAREGCGVRGTGTQYF

D: TRBD1
J: TRBJ1-1
V: TRBV20-1
length: 16
size: -
DNA: TGCAGTGCTCCCGCAGGGGGCCGCCGCGGGGACACTGAAGCTTTCTTT
CDR3: CSAPAGGRRGDTEAFF

D: -
J: TRBJ1-5
V: TRBV5-1
length: 15
size: -
DNA: TGCGCCAGCAGTTCCGGCCCCGAAAGTAATCAGCCCCAGCATTTT
CDR3: CASSSGPESNQPQHF

D: TRBD1
J: TRBJ2-1
V: TRBV7-2
length: 15
size: many
DNA: TGTGCCAGCAGCGTCGGACAGGGCCTCTACAATGAGCAGTTCTTC
CDR3: CASSVGQGLYNEQFF

D: -
J: TRBJ1-5
V: TRBV2
length: 13
size: -
DNA: TGTGCCAGCGGACCCGACAGAAATCAGCCCCAGCATTTT
CDR3: CASGPDRNQPQHF

D: TRBD1
J: TRBJ2-1
V: TRBV5-1
length: 14
size: few
DNA: TGCGCCAGCAGCTTGACGACAGGGTTAGATGAGCAGTTCTTC
CDR3: CASSLTTGLDEQFF

D: -
J: TRBJ1-1
V: TRBV5-1
length: 14
size: few
DNA: TGCGCCAGCAGCGTCGGCGCTGGGAACACTGAAGCTTTCTTT
CDR3: CASSVGAGNTEAFF

D: TRBD2
J: TRBJ2-5
V: TRBV27
length: 18
size: -
DNA: TGTGCCAGCAGTCCCAGACTAGCGGGGGGCACAATCCAAGAGACCCAGTACTTC
CDR3: CASSPRLAGGTIQETQYF

D: TRBD1
J: TRBJ2-3
V: TRBV18
length: 17
size: -
DNA: TGTGCCAGCTCACAGGACAGGCCCCAAATTAGCACAGATACGCAGTATTTT
CDR3: CASSQDRPQISTDTQYF

D: -
J: TRBJ1-2
V: TRBV20-1
length: 12
size: few
DNA: TGCAGTGCTACTGGGACCGCCTATGGCTACACCTTC
CDR3: CSATGTAYGYTF

D: TRBD2
J: TRBJ2-1
V: TRBV29-1
length: 15
size: -
DNA: TGCAGCGGGAGGGAGCGGGAGAGCTCCTACAATGAGCAGTTCTTC
CDR3: CSGRERESSYNEQFF

D: TRBD2
J: TRBJ2-7
V: TRBV7-9
length: 13
size: few
DNA: TGTGCCAGCAGTTCCGGGGGGGTCTACGAGCAGTACTTC
CDR3: CASSSGGVYEQYF

D: TRBD1
J: TRBJ2-1
V: TRBV6-6
length: 14
size: -
DNA: TGTGCCAGCAGCCCAATGGGACAGTTCAATGAGCAGTTCTTC
CDR3: CASSPMGQFNEQFF

D: TRBD2
J: TRBJ2-1
V: TRBV18
length: 17
size: once
DNA: TGTGCCAGCTCACGGTCCCACAGCGGGGGGCAGTACGATGAGCAGTTCTTC
CDR3: CASSRSHSGGQYDEQFF

D: TRBD2
J: TRBJ2-3
V: TRBV7-2
length: 18
size: few
DNA: TGTGCCAGCAGCTTAGCCCCAGCGGGGGGACCTAGCACAGATACGCAGTATTTT
CDR3: CASSLAPAGGPSTDTQYF

D: TRBD2
J: TRBJ2-5
V: TRBV11-2
length: 14
size: -
DNA: TGTGCCAGCAGCTTAGGGACTAGCGTCGATGAGCAGTACTTC
CDR3: CASSLGTSVDEQYF

D: -
J: TRBJ1-1
V: TRBV7-9
length: 16
size: -
DNA: TGTGCCAGCAGCCCCCGGGACAAGGGATCCAACACTGAAGCTTTCTTT
CDR3: CASSPRDKGSNTEAFF

D: -
J: TRBJ2-5
V: TRBV29-1
length: 13
size: -
DNA: TGCAGCGTTGTGACAGCACTTAAAGAGACCCAGTACTTC
CDR3: CSVVTALKETQYF

D: -
J: TRBJ2-2
V: TRBV29-1
length: 12
size: -
DNA: TGCAGCGTGCCAGGGGTCACCGGGGAGCTGTTTTTT
CDR3: CSVPGVTGELFF

D: -
J: TRBJ2-7
V: TRBV28
length: 13
size: few
DNA: TGTGCCAGCAGTCCCACGGACGGCTACGAGCAGTACTTC
CDR3: CASSPTDGYEQYF

D: -
J: TRBJ2-1
V: TRBV20-1
length: 12
size: -
DNA: TGCAGTGCTAGCCGGGGCGCCAATGAGCAGTTCTTC
CDR3: CSASRGANEQFF

D: -
J: TRBJ1-1
V: TRBV28
length: 16
size: -
DNA: TGTGCCAGCAGTCCCCCCCTGAGGGGCGGGGGCACTGAAGCTTTCTTT
CDR3: CASSPPLRGGGTEAFF

D: TRBD1
J: TRBJ1-2
V: TRBV27
length: 14
size: -
DNA: TGTGCCAGCAGTCCACAGGGGCTTGGCTATGGCTACACCTTC
CDR3: CASSPQGLGYGYTF

D: TRBD2
J: TRBJ2-1
V: TRBV24-1
length: 17
size: -
DNA: TGTGCCACCAGTGATCGACTAGCGGGACGCTCCTACAATGAGCAGTTCTTC
CDR3: CATSDRLAGRSYNEQFF

D: -
J: TRBJ2-6
V: TRBV27
length: 17
size: -
DNA: TGTGCCAGCAGTTTTGGCAGGGCATCTACTGGGGCCAACGTCCTGACTTTC
CDR3: CASSFGRASTGANVLTF

D: -
J: TRBJ2-7
V: TRBV20-1
length: 10
size: once
DNA: TGCAGTGCTGGACGGAATGAGCAGTACTTC
CDR3: CSAGRNEQYF

D: TRBD2
J: TRBJ2-1
V: TRBV5-1
length: 17
size: -
DNA: TGCGCCAGCAGCTTTGTGGTAGCGGGGGGGCCGAGCAATGAGCAGTTCTTC
CDR3: CASSFVVAGGPSNEQFF

D: -
J: TRBJ2-7
V: TRBV20-1
length: 13
size: once
DNA: TGCAGTGCTAAGAAGAGACTCGGCTACGAGCAGTACTTC
CDR3: CSAKKRLGYEQYF

D: -
J: TRBJ2-3
V: TRBV6-5
length: 14
size: few
DNA: TGTGCCAGCAAGATATCCCCGCAACGGGATACGCAGTATTTT
CDR3: CASKISPQRDTQYF

D: TRBD2
J: TRBJ2-5
V: TRBV3-1
length: 17
size: few
DNA: TGTGCCAGCAGCCCCGCGTCCACTAGCGGAGTTCGAGAGACCCAGTACTTC
CDR3: CASSPASTSGVRETQYF

D: TRBD2
J: TRBJ2-5
V: TRBV20-1
length: 17
size: few
DNA: TGCAGTGTCTCCTCCACCGGACTAGCGGGGGGGCTGGAGACCCAGTACTTC
CDR3: CSVSSTGLAGGLETQYF

D: TRBD2
J: TRBJ2-5
V: TRBV5-1
length: 15
size: -
DNA: TGCGCCAGCAGCTTGACTAGCGGGGGGTTTGAGACCCAGTACTTC
CDR3: CASSLTSGGFETQYF

D: -
J: TRBJ2-7
V: TRBV6-2/TRBV6-3
length: 13
size: few
DNA: TGTGCCAGCAGTTACTTCCCGCCCTACGAGCAGTACTTC
CDR3: CASSYFPPYEQYF

D: TRBD1
J: TRBJ1-2
V: TRBV20-1
length: 13
size: many
DNA: TGCAGTGCTCCCCTGACAGGGAACTATGGCTACACCTTC
CDR3: CSAPLTGNYGYTF